The TCR beta chain under discussion was sequenced for a study of beta chain features in type 1 diabetes. As regards this clone: Its target is not known.

Whole-study results and caveats: Cells expressing TCR highly could be over-represented by cDNA sequencing. Shorter TCRB CDR3s, moderately but significantly so, marked every one of the four CD4+ subsets in Type 1 diabetes patients.

The CDR3 length is 14 residues. CDR1 is LNHNV, CDR2 YYDKDF, per germline (reference sequence). Trimming took off 0 bases at V and 5 bases at J, with 10 bases between the two ends. Expressed TCRB transcripts got sequenced, as all isolated RNA was reverse transcribed. The table came from immunoSEQ multiplex PCR; TCRdb's copy has only in-frame clones and leaves some out. This table has 200,000 to 250,000 clones, approximately 16% appearing once. Populations obtained by sorting all exceeded 98% purity. The rearrangement joins TRBV15 to TRBJ2-5; the D is unclear. The receptor was isolated from a man aged 30-40 years with type 1 diabetes. The sequenced sample was naive CD4+ T cells from blood. CDR3 sequence (DNA): TGTGCCACCAGCAGAGATTTGAGTCGTGAGACCCAGTACTTC. This codes for CATSRDLSRETQYF.